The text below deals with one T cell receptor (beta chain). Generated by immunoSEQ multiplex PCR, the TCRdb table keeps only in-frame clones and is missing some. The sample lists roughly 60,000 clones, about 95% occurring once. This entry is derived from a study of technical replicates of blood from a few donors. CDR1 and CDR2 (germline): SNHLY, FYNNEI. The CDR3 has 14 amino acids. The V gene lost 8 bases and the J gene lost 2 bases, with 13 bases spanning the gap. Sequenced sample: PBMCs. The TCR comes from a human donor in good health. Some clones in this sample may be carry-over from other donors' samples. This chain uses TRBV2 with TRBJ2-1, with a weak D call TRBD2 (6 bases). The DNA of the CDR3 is TGTGCCAGCCAACGGAGGGGAGCCTACAATGAGCAGTTCTTC. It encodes CASQRRGAYNEQFF.